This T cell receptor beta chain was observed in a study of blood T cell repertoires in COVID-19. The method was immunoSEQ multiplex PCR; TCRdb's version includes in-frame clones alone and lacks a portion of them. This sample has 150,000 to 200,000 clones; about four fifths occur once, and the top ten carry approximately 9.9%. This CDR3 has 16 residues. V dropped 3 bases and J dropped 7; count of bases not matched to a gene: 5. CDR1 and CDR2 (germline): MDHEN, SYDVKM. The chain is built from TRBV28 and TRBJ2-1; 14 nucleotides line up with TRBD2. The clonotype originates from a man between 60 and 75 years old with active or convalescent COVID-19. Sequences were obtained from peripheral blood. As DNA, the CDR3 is TGTGCCAGCAGTTTTCCTGGACTAGCGGGAGGAAATGAGCAGTTCTTC. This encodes CASSFPGLAGGNEQFF. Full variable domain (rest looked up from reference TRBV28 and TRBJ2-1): DVKVTQSSRYLVKRTGEKVFLECVQDMDHENMFWYRQDPGLGLRLIYFSYDVKMKEKGDIPEGYSVSREKKERFSLILESASTNQTSMYLCASSFPGLAGGNEQFFGPGTRLTVL.